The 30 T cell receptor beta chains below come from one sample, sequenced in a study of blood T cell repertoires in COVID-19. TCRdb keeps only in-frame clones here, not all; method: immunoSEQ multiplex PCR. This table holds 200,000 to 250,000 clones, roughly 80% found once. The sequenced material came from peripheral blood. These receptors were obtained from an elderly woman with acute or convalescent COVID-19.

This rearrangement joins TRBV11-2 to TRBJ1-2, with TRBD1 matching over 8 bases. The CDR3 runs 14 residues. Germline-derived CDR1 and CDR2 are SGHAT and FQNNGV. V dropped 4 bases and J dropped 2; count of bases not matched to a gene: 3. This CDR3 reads CASSSSGGNYGYTF. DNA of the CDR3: TGTGCCAGCAGCTCTTCAGGGGGCAACTATGGCTACACCTTC.

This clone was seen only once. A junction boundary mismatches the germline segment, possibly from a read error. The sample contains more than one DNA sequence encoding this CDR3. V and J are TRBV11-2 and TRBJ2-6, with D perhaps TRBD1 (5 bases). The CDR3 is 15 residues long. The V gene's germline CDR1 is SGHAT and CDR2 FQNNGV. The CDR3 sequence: CASSFDTSGANVLTF. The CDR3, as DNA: TGTGCCAGCAGCTTTGACACCTCTGGGGCCAACGTCCTGACTTTT.

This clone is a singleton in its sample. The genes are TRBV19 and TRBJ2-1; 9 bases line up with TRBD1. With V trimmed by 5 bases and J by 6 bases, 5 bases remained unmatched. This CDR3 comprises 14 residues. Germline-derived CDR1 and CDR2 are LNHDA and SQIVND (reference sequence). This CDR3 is CASSLGTGTNEQFF. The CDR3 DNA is TGTGCCAGTAGTTTGGGGACAGGGACCAATGAGCAGTTCTTC.

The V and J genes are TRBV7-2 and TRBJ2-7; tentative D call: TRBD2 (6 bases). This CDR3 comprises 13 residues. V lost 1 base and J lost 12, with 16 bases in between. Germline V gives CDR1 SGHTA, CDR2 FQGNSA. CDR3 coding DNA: TGTGCCAGCAGCTTAGTAAGGGGCGGGGAAGGGTACTTC. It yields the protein CASSLVRGGEGYF.

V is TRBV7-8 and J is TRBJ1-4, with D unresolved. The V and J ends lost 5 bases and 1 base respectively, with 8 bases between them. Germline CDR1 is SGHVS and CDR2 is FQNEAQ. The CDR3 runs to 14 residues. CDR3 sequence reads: CASSPLGTNEKLFF. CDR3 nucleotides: TGTGCCAGCAGCCCCCTCGGAACTAATGAAAAACTGTTTTTT. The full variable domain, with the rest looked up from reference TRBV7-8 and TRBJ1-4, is GAGVSQSPRYKVAKRGQDVALRCDPISGHVSLFWYQQALGQGPEFLTYFQNEAQLDKSGLPSDRFFAERPEGSVSTLKIQRTQQEDSAVYLCASSPLGTNEKLFFGSGTQLSVL.

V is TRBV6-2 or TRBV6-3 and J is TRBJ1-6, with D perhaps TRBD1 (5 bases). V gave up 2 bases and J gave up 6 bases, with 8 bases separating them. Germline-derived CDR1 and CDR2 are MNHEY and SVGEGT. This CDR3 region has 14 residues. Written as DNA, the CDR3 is TGTGCCAGCAGTTACACAGGTGGTAATTCACCCCTCCACTTT. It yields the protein CASSYTGGNSPLHF.

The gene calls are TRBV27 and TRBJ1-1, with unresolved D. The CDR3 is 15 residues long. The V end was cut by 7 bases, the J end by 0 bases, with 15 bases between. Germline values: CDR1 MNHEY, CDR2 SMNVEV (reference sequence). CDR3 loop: CASTHAGLMNTEAFF. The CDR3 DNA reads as TGTGCCAGCACCCACGCGGGGTTAATGAACACTGAAGCTTTCTTT.

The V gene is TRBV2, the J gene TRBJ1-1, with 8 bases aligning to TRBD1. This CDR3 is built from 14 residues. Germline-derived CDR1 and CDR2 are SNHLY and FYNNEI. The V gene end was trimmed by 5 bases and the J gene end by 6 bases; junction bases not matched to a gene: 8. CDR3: CASSLQGVVAEAFF. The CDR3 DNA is TGTGCCAGCAGTCTACAGGGGGTGGTCGCTGAAGCTTTCTTT.

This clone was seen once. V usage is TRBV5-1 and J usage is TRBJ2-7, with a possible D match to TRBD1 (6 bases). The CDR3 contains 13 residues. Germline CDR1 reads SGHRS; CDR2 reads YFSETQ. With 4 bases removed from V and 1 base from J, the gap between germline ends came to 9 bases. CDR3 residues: CASSRGTSYEQYF. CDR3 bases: TGCGCCAGCAGCCGAGGGACATCCTACGAGCAGTACTTC.

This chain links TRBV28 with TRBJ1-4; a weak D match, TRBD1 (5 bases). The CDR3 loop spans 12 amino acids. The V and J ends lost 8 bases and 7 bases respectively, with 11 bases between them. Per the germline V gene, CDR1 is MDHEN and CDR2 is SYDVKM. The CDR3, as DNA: TGTGCCAGCGCAGGGAGGGCTGAAAAACTGTTTTTT. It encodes CASAGRAEKLFF.

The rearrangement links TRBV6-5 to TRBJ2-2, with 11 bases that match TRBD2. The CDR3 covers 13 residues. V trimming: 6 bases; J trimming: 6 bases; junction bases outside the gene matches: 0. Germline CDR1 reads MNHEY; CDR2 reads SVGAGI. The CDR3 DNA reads TGTGCCAGCAGACTAGCGGGGGCCGGGGAGCTGTTTTTT. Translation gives CASRLAGAGELFF.

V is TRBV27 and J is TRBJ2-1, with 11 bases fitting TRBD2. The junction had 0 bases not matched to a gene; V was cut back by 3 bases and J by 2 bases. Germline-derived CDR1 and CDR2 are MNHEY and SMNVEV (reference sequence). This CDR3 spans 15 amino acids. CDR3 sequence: CASSLGLAAYNEQFF. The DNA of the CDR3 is TGTGCCAGCAGTTTGGGACTAGCGGCCTACAATGAGCAGTTCTTC.

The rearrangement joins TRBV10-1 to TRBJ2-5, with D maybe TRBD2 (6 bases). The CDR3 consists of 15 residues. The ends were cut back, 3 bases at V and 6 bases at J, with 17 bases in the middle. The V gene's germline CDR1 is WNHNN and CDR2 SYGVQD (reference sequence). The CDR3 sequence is CASSEGPGRTKTQYF. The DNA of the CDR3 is TGCGCCAGCAGTGAAGGTCCGGGGAGGACGAAGACCCAGTACTTC.

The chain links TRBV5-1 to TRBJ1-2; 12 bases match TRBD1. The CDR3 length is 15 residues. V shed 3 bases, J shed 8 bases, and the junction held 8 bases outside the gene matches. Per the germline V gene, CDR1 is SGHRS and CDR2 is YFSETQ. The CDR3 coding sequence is TGCGCCAGCAGCTCCGTCCCGGGACAGGGGGCAGGCTACACCTTC. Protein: CASSSVPGQGAGYTF.

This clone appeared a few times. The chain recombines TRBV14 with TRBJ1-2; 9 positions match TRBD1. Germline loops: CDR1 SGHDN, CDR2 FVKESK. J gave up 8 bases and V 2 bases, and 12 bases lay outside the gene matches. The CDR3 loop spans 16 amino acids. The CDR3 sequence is CASSQIPGQGMGGYTF. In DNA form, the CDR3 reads TGTGCCAGCAGCCAAATACCAGGACAGGGGATGGGCGGCTACACCTTC. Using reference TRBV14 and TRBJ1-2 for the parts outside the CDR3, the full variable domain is EAGVTQFPSHSVIEKGQTVTLRCDPISGHDNLYWYRRVMGKEIKFLLHFVKESKQDESGMPNNRFLAERTGGTYSTLKVQPAELEDSGVYFCASSQIPGQGMGGYTFGSGTRLTVV.

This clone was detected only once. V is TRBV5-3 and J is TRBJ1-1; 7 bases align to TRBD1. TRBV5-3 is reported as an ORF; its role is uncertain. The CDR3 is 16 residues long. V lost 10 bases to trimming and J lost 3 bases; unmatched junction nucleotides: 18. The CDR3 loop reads CALNRDRAGKDTEAFF. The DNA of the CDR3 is TGTGCCCTGAACCGGGACAGAGCCGGGAAAGACACTGAAGCTTTCTTT.

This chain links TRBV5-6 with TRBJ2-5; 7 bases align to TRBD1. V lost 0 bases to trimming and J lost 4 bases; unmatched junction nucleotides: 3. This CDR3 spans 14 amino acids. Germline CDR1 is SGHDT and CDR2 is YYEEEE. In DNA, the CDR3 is TGTGCCAGCAGCTTGGTAAGGGGGCGAGAGACCCAGTACTTC. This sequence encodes CASSLVRGRETQYF.

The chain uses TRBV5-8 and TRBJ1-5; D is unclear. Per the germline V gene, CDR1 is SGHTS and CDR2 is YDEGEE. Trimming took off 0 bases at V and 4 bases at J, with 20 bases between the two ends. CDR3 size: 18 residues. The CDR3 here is CASSLVDPGSLTNQPQHF. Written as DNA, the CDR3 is TGTGCCAGCAGCTTGGTAGATCCAGGCAGCCTCACAAATCAGCCCCAGCATTTT.

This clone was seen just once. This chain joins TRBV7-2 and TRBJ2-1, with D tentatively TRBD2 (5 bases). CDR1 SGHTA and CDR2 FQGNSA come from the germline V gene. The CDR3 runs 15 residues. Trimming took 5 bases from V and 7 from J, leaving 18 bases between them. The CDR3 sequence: CASSKRFSGENEQFF. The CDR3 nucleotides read TGTGCCAGCAGCAAAAGATTTTCCGGGGAGAATGAGCAGTTCTTC.

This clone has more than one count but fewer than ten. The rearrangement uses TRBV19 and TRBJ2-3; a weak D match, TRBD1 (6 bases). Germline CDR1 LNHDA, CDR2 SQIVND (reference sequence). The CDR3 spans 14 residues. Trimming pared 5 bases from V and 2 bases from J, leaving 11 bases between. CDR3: CASSQKGDTDTQYF. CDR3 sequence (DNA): TGTGCCAGTAGTCAAAAGGGGGACACAGATACGCAGTATTTT. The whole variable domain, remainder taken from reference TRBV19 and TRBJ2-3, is DGGITQSPKYLFRKEGQNVTLSCEQNLNHDAMYWYRQDPGQGLRLIYYSQIVNDFQKGDIAEGYSVSREKKESFPLTVTSAQKNPTAFYLCASSQKGDTDTQYFGPGTRLTVL.

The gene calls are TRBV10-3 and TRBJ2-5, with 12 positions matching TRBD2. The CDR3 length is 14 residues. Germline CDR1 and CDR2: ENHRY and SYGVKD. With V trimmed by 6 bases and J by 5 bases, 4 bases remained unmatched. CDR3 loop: CAISRTSGEETQYF. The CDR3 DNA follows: TGTGCCATCAGCCGGACTAGCGGGGAGGAGACCCAGTACTTC.

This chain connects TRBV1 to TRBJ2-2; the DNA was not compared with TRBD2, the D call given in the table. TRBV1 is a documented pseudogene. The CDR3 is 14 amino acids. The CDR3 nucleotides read TGCACCAGCAGCTCGGGGACTAGCACCGGGGAGCTGTTTTTT. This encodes CTSSSGTSTGELFF.

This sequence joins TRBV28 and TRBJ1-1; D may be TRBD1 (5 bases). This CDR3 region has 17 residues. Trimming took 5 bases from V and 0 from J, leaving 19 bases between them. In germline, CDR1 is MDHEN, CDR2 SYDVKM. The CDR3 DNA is TGTGCCAGCAGTACCTTAGACAGAGAGCAACTGAACACTGAAGCTTTCTTT. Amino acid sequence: CASSTLDREQLNTEAFF.

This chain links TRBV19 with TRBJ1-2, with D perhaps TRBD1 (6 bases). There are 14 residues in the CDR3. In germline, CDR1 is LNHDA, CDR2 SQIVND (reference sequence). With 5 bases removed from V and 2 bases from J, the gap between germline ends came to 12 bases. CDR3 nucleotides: TGTGCCAGTAGTTTTACAGGGAAGAACTATGGCTACACCTTC. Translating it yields CASSFTGKNYGYTF.

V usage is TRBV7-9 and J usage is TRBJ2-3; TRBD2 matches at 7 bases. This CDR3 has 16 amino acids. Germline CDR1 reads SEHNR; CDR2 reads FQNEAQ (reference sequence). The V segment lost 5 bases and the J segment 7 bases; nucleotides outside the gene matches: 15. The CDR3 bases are TGTGCCAGCAGCCCTCTGGCGGGAGCTTTGTGGTATACGCAGTATTTT. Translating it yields CASSPLAGALWYTQYF.

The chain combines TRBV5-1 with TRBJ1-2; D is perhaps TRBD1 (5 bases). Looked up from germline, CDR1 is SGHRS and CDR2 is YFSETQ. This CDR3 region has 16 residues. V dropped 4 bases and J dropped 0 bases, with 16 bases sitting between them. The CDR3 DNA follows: TGCGCCAGCAGCACCCGAGACACAGGAGCTAACTATGGCTACACCTTC. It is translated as CASSTRDTGANYGYTF. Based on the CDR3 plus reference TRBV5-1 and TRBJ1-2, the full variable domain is KAGVTQTPRYLIKTRGQQVTLSCSPISGHRSVSWYQQTPGQGLQFLFEYFSETQRNKGNFPGRFSGRQFSNSRSEMNVSTLELGDSALYLCASSTRDTGANYGYTFGSGTRLTVV.

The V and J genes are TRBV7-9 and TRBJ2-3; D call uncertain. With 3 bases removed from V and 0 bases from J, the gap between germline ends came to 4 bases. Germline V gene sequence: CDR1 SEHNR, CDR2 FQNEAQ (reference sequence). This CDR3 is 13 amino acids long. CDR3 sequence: CASSLLSTDTQYF. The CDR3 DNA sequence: TGTGCCAGCAGCTTGTTAAGCACAGATACGCAGTATTTT.

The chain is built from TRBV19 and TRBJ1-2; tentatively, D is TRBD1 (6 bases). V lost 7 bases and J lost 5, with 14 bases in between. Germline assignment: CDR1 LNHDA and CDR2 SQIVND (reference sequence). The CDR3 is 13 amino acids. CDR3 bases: TGTGCCAGTATCAAGGGGCAGGGGTATGGCTACACCTTC. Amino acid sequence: CASIKGQGYGYTF.

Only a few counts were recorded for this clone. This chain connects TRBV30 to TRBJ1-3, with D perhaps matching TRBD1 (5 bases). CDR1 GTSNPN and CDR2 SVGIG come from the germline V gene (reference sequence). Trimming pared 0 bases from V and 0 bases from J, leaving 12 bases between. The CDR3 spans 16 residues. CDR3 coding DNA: TGTGCCTGGAGTGTACCGACAGTAAGCTCTGGAAACACCATATATTTT. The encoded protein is CAWSVPTVSSGNTIYF.

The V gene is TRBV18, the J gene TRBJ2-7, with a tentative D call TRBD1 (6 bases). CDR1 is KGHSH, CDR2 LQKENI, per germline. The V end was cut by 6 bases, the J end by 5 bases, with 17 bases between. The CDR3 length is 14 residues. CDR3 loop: CASSTRQGRDEQYF. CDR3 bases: TGTGCCAGCTCGACACGTCAGGGGCGGGACGAGCAGTACTTC.